This TCR beta chain is from a study of blood T cell repertoires in COVID-19. About the research overall: PBMCs, B-cell-depleted T cells, or T cells provided the cDNA or gDNA that made up the material.

The CDR3 is 14 amino acids. CDR1 is KGHSH and CDR2 is LQKENI in the germline V gene. The V and J ends lost 4 bases and 4 bases, in that order; junction bases with no gene match: 6. Authors' analysis steps: It was from reference gene primer amplification that nucleated cell counts were estimated. The method was immunoSEQ multiplex PCR; TCRdb's version includes in-frame clones alone and lacks a portion of them. The V and J calls and clone size were taken over from that table, and D and trimming were inferred from the DNA. The profile shows roughly 200,000 clones, roughly 90% of them singletons. What was sequenced was peripheral blood. The receptor comes from a man in his late teens or twenties with active or convalescent COVID-19. The genes are TRBV18 and TRBJ1-1; 7 bases align to TRBD1. The CDR3 is CASSLYRGSTEAFF. CDR3 in DNA: TGTGCCAGCTCACTGTACAGGGGTAGCACTGAAGCTTTCTTT.